This entry lists 28 T cell receptor beta chains sequenced from one sample in a study of CXCR3-negative and CXCR3-positive naive CD8 T cells. Libraries of TRB cDNA were made by 5' RACE and carried UMIs. From the 5' RACE reads, TCRdb lists one entry per CDR3 protein and no DNA. This sample contains about 130,000 distinct CDR3 sequences. Sequenced: naive CXCR3- CD8+ T cells from blood. Subset noted: CD45RO-CCR7+CD27+CD95- naive CD8+ T cells lacking CXCR3 (TNR3-). These receptors all stem from a human donor in good health. Some clones in this sample may be carry-over from other donors' samples.

The chain carries TRBV29-1 and TRBJ1-2. CDR3 length: 11 residues. Germline V lookup: CDR1 SQVTM, CDR2 ANQGSEA. Here the CDR3 reads CSGRTADGYTF.

The chain couples TRBV2 to TRBJ2-3; TCRdb names TRBD2, which stays unverified in the absence of DNA. Germline V gene lookup returns CDR1 SNHLY and CDR2 FYNNEI. The CDR3 is made up of 19 amino acids. The CDR3 reads CASSGLDSGELQNTDTQYF.

The rearrangement uses TRBV5-1 and TRBJ2-7. CDR1 and CDR2 from the germline V gene are SGHRS and YFSETQ. The CDR3 consists of 13 residues. CDR3 protein: CASSFASGYEQYF.

This chain connects TRBV7-3 to TRBJ2-5; TCRdb designates TRBD2, a call that cannot be tested without DNA. The CDR3 has 16 amino acids. Germline-derived CDR1 and CDR2 are SGHTA and FQGTGA. The CDR3 here is CASSLTRSGSQETQYF.

V is TRBV29-1 and J is TRBJ2-5; TCRdb outputs TRBD2, but without DNA this stays unchecked. This CDR3 has 15 residues. From germline, CDR1 is SQVTM and CDR2 ANQGSEA. The CDR3 loop reads CSVEGLADIQETQYF.

The V call is TRBV7-9, the J call TRBJ2-6. This CDR3 has 15 amino acids. The germline V gene has CDR1 SEHNR and CDR2 FQNEAQ (reference sequence). The CDR3 is CASSLRGTGANVLTF.

The chain joins TRBV6-1 to TRBJ2-2. The CDR3 runs 12 residues. Germline V gene data show CDR1 as MNHNS and CDR2 as SASEGT. CDR3 sequence: CAMKPDTGELFF.

The chain uses TRBV29-1 and TRBJ2-5; the D call from TCRdb, TRBD2, cannot be confirmed without DNA. The germline V gene encodes CDR1 SQVTM and CDR2 ANQGSEA. The CDR3 runs to 14 residues. The CDR3 reads CSVLGLAGGETQYF. The whole variable domain, remainder taken from reference TRBV29-1 and TRBJ2-5, is SAVISQKPSRDICQRGTSLTIQCQVDSQVTMMFWYRQQPGQSLTLIATANQGSEATYESGFVIDKFPISRPNLTFSTLTVSNMSPEDSSIYLCSVLGLAGGETQYFGPGTRLLVL.

This rearrangement joins TRBV5-1 to TRBJ2-1; TCRdb's D gene call, TRBD2, goes unchecked for lack of DNA. CDR1 is SGHRS and CDR2 is YFSETQ in the germline V gene. The CDR3 is made up of 15 amino acids. CDR3 amino acids: CASSPAGGPYNEQFF.

This sequence joins TRBV27 and TRBJ2-1; TCRdb's assignment of TRBD2 cannot be checked, as there is no DNA. CDR1 MNHEY and CDR2 SMNVEV come from the germline V gene (reference sequence). The CDR3 is 15 residues long. The CDR3 region is CASRFSGALYNEQFF.

The chain links TRBV19 to TRBJ2-3; TCRdb's D gene call, TRBD2, goes unchecked for lack of DNA. CDR1 is LNHDA, CDR2 SQIVND, per germline (reference sequence). The CDR3 contains 18 residues. The CDR3 sequence: CASSLLGPSGSYTDTQYF.

This chain connects TRBV5-4 to TRBJ2-7; TCRdb lists TRBD2, though no DNA is available to test this call. Per germline, CDR1 SGHNT and CDR2 YYREEE (reference sequence). This CDR3 spans 14 amino acids. The CDR3 is CASSFRGGPSEQYF.

The chain employs TRBV7-6 and TRBJ2-5; TCRdb lists TRBD1, though no DNA is available to test this call. The CDR3 spans 14 residues. From germline, CDR1 is SGHVS and CDR2 FNYEAQ. The CDR3 region is CASSFWGAGETQYF.

The chain joins TRBV3-1 to TRBJ1-4. The CDR3 contains 18 residues. Germline CDR1 and CDR2: LGHDT and YNNKEL (reference sequence). CDR3 amino acids: CASSPGTAGRLFNEKLFF.

J is TRBJ2-2 and V is TRBV6-5. Germline V gene sequence: CDR1 MNHEY, CDR2 SVGAGI. The CDR3 is made up of 15 amino acids. CDR3 sequence: CASSYRTKNTGELFF.

V and J are TRBV5-1 and TRBJ2-1. This CDR3 contains 13 residues. Per the germline V gene, CDR1 is SGHRS and CDR2 is YFSETQ. CDR3 region: CASSSTAYNEQFF.

The gene calls are TRBV4-3 and TRBJ2-7; the TRBD1 assignment by TCRdb is unverifiable without DNA. Germline CDR1 reads LGHNA; CDR2 reads YSLEER. The CDR3 length is 15 residues. CDR3: CASSQEDREIYEQYF.

J is TRBJ2-7 and V is TRBV4-2; TCRdb gives TRBD2 as the D gene, but with no DNA this cannot be confirmed. Germline V gene lookup returns CDR1 LGHNA and CDR2 YNFKEQ. The length of the CDR3 is 16 residues. CDR3 sequence: CASSQDFKRGILEQYF.

The J gene is TRBJ2-1, the V gene TRBV27; no DNA is available, so the TRBD1 call from TCRdb remains unchecked. Germline V gene sequence: CDR1 MNHEY, CDR2 SMNVEV (reference sequence). This CDR3 has 17 residues. CDR3 sequence: CASSLSARDRYYNEQFF.

The chain employs TRBV5-5 and TRBJ2-2. Germline CDR1 reads SGHKS; CDR2 reads YYEKEE (reference sequence). The CDR3 runs 15 residues. The CDR3 here is CASSTGVVSTGELFF.

This sequence joins TRBV12-3 or TRBV12-4 and TRBJ2-3; without DNA, the TCRdb call of TRBD1 cannot be checked. The CDR3 has 17 amino acids. The CDR3 sequence: CASRGAGAPTSTDTQYF.

The CDR3 loop reads CASSPVGAGGPYEQYF. The chain recombines TRBV3-1 with TRBJ2-7; TCRdb designates TRBD2, a call that cannot be tested without DNA. Looked up from germline, CDR1 is LGHDT and CDR2 is YNNKEL (reference sequence). The CDR3 length is 16 residues.

The chain employs TRBV14 and TRBJ2-7. The germline V gene has CDR1 SGHDN and CDR2 FVKESK. This CDR3 region has 13 residues. CDR3 sequence: CASSQDLGYEQYF.

The gene calls are TRBV15 and TRBJ2-1. The CDR3 covers 14 residues. Germline CDR1 LNHNV, CDR2 YYDKDF (reference sequence). CDR3 sequence: CATSSRWPDNEQFF.

The CDR3 here is CASSPTITNEKLFF. This rearrangement joins TRBV4-3 to TRBJ1-4. The CDR3 contains 14 residues. Germline CDR1 LGHNA, CDR2 YSLEER.

The chain employs TRBV10-2 and TRBJ2-5; TCRdb picks TRBD1, but there is no DNA to check that call. The CDR3 spans 15 residues. Germline V lookup: CDR1 WSHSY, CDR2 SAAADI. CDR3 sequence reads: CASSERDRGLETQYF.

J is TRBJ1-5 and V is TRBV27; TCRdb's assignment of TRBD1 cannot be checked, as there is no DNA. This CDR3 contains 15 residues. The germline gives CDR1 MNHEY, CDR2 SMNVEV (reference sequence). CDR3 region: CASSALWGNNQPQHF.

The chain carries TRBV15 and TRBJ2-7; TCRdb's assignment of TRBD1 cannot be checked, as there is no DNA. The germline V gene encodes CDR1 LNHNV and CDR2 YYDKDF (reference sequence). The CDR3 is made up of 16 amino acids. CDR3 amino acids: CATSRDLETGGYEQYF.